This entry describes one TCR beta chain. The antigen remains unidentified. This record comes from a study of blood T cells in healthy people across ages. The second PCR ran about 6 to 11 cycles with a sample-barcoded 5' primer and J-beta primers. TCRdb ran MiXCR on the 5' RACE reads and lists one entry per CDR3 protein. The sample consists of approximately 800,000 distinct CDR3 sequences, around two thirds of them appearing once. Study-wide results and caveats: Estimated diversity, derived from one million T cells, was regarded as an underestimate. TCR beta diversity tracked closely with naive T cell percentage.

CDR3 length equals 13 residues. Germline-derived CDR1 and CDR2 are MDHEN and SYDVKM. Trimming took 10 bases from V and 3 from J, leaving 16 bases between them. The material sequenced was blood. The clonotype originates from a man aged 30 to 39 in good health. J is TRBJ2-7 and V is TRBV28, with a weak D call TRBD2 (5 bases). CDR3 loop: CATRSGSNYEQYF. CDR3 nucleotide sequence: TGTGCCACCCGGTCGGGATCAAACTACGAGCAGTACTTC. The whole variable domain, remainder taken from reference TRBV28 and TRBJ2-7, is DVKVTQSSRYLVKRTGEKVFLECVQDMDHENMFWYRQDPGLGLRLIYFSYDVKMKEKGDIPEGYSVSREKKERFSLILESASTNQTSMYLCATRSGSNYEQYFGPGTRLTVT.